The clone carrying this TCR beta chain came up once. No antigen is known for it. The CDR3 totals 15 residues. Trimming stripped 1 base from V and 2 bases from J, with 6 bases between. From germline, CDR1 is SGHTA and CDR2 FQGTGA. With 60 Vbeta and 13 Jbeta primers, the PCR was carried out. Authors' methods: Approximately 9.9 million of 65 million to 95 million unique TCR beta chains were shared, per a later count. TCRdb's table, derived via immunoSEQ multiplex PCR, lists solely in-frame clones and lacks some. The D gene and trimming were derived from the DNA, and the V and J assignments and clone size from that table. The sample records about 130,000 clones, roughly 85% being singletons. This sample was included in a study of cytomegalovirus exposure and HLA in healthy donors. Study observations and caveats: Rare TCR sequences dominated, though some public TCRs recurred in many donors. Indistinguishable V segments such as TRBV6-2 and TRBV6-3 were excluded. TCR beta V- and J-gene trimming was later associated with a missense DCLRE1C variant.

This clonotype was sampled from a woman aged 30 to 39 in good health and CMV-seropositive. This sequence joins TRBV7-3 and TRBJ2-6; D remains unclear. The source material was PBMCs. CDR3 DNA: TGTGCCAGCAGCTTAAACACACCTGGGGCCAACGTCCTGACTTTC. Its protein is CASSLNTPGANVLTF. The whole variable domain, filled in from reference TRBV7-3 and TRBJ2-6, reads GAGVSQTPSNKVTEKGKYVELRCDPISGHTALYWYRQSLGQGPEFLIYFQGTGAADDSGLPNDRFFAVRPEGSVSTLKIQRTERGDSAVYLCASSLNTPGANVLTFGAGSRLTVL.